The rows below give T cell receptor beta chains drawn from one sample of a study of shared clonotypes between healthy human individuals. Using immunoSEQ multiplex PCR, the repertoire was profiled, and TCRdb retains in-frame clones only, with some absent. The sample consists of about 2 million clones, over 85% of them appearing once. Sample: naive CD8+ T cells sorted from blood. The receptor set was obtained from a man younger than 35 in good health. Each CDR3 is given with its conserved first and last residue. The D gene is left open where the match is weak. Clone size is not always given. Where it is, it says once, few, many or a class for expanded clones.

V: TRBV11-2
J: TRBJ2-1
size: .
D: .
DNA: TGTGCCAGCAGCTTAGCTGCGTACCCGGAGCAGTTCTTC
CDR3: CASSLAAYPEQFF

V: TRBV7-9
J: TRBJ1-1
size: .
D: TRBD1
DNA: TGTGCCAGCAGACCCTGGACAGGGGGGTCCACTGAAGCTTTCTTT
CDR3: CASRPWTGGSTEAFF

V: TRBV4-1
J: TRBJ2-1
size: once
D: .
DNA: TGCGCCAGCAGCCCACCCCGTGGGCCCAACAATGAGCAGTTCTTC
CDR3: CASSPPRGPNNEQFF

V: TRBV11-2
J: TRBJ2-7
size: .
D: .
DNA: TGTGCCAGCAGCCGCCCGGGGGAGCAGTACTTC
CDR3: CASSRPGEQYF

V: TRBV28
J: TRBJ1-1
size: .
D: .
DNA: TGTGCCAGCAGTTTACCCAGTGTTGAAGCTTTCTTT
CDR3: CASSLPSVEAFF

V: TRBV5-4
J: TRBJ1-1
size: .
D: TRBD1
DNA: TGTGCCAGCAGCTTCAGGGGGACTGAAGCTTTCTTT
CDR3: CASSFRGTEAFF

V: TRBV27
J: TRBJ2-5
size: .
D: .
DNA: TGTGCCAGCAGTCCTCGGGGGTCCGAGACCCAGTACTTC
CDR3: CASSPRGSETQYF

V: TRBV30
J: TRBJ1-2
size: .
D: .
DNA: TGTGCCTGGAGAAATACAGGGTTCCCTCAGAACCCCTATGGCTACACCTTC
CDR3: CAWRNTGFPQNPYGYTF

V: TRBV7-9
J: TRBJ2-7
size: .
D: .
DNA: TGTGCCAGCAGCTTGGTCAGGGAGCAGCAGTACTTC
CDR3: CASSLVREQQYF

V: TRBV6-1
J: TRBJ2-7
size: .
D: TRBD2
DNA: TGTGCCAGCAGTGAAGGATCTAGCGGGGGCCTCTACGAGCAGTACTTC
CDR3: CASSEGSSGGLYEQYF

V: TRBV2
J: TRBJ2-7
size: .
D: .
DNA: TGTGCCAGCAGTGACGTCCCCGAGGGTCGCTACGAGCAGTACTTC
CDR3: CASSDVPEGRYEQYF

V: TRBV6-5
J: TRBJ2-7
size: .
D: .
DNA: TGTGCCAGCAGTTACATGGGACAACCCTACGAGCAGTACTTC
CDR3: CASSYMGQPYEQYF

V: TRBV19
J: TRBJ2-7
size: .
D: .
DNA: TGTGCCAGTACCAACCGACCGATTAGCTCCTACGAGCAGTACTTC
CDR3: CASTNRPISSYEQYF

V: TRBV29-1
J: TRBJ1-1
size: .
D: .
DNA: TGCAGCGTTGAAGGGGGGGGGCATAGTGAAGCTTTCTTT
CDR3: CSVEGGGHSEAFF

V: TRBV7-2
J: TRBJ2-1
size: once
D: TRBD2
DNA: TGTGCCAGCAGCTTAAGAAGCGGGAGGGATTATGAGCAGTTCTTC
CDR3: CASSLRSGRDYEQFF

V: TRBV2
J: TRBJ2-7
size: .
D: .
DNA: TGTGCCAGCAGTGAAGGTCGGCAGGGCTTTGACGAGCAGTACTTC
CDR3: CASSEGRQGFDEQYF

V: TRBV4-1
J: TRBJ2-7
size: .
D: TRBD2
DNA: TGCGCCAGCAGCCAAGTAATAGCGGGGGGTTACGAGCAGTACTTC
CDR3: CASSQVIAGGYEQYF

V: TRBV28
J: TRBJ1-5
size: .
D: .
DNA: TGTGCCAGCAGGAACTTCGACAGGCCCTTCAATCAGCCCCAGCATTTT
CDR3: CASRNFDRPFNQPQHF

V: TRBV5-1
J: TRBJ2-2
size: .
D: TRBD2
DNA: TGCGCCAGCGCCCTAGCGGCACAAACCGGGGAGCTGTTTTTT
CDR3: CASALAAQTGELFF

V: TRBV2
J: TRBJ2-6
size: few
D: .
DNA: TGTGCCAGCAGTGAAATTGGAAGCTCTGGGGCCAACGTCCTGACTTTC
CDR3: CASSEIGSSGANVLTF